The sequence of this TCR beta chain was determined in a study of T-cell reconstitution after alpha-beta-depleted transplantation in children. CDR1 is SQVTM and CDR2 is ANQGSEA in the germline V gene. V was shortened by 1 base and J by 7 bases, with 13 bases between the two germline ends. The CDR3 runs 13 residues. The table lists this clonotype with many counts. Researchers prepared the TCRbeta library using unique molecular identifiers, the study reports. A single record per CDR3 protein comes from TCRdb applying MiXCR to the PCR reads. Of some 830,000 distinct CDR3 sequences listed, 15% to 20% are singletons.

The chain couples TRBV29-1 to TRBJ1-2; D possibly corresponds to TRBD1 (6 bases). This material consisted of PBMCs, mostly from graft donor cells, taken 360 days after TCRalphabeta/CD19-depleted stem cell transplant. This receptor was obtained from a male patient under 18 who had a stem cell transplant for acute lymphoblastic leukemia, so the T cells may come from the graft donor. For the CDR3, the DNA is TGCAGCGTTGAAGGACAGGAGGAGGGTGGCTACACCTTC. This codes for CSVEGQEEGGYTF.